Detailed here is one TCR beta chain. A junction end diverges from the germline sequence, so it may reflect a read error. This entry comes from a study of tumor-infiltrating lymphocytes in primary liver carcinoma. Germline DNA was also extracted, with blood RNA taken from unsorted whole blood. A sample of around 4 milliliters of peripheral blood was taken before surgery. Germline CDR1 reads ENHRY; CDR2 reads SYGVKD. The length of the CDR3 is 13 residues. From around 520 ng of total RNA, TCR beta-specific cDNA was reverse-transcribed using a constant-region primer. Slightly modified ARM-PCR with three nested multiplex PCR rounds yielded TCR beta libraries. Both of the initial two PCR rounds ran for around 10 cycles and employed TRBV1-TRBV30 forward primers alongside a C-beta reverse primer. Each CDR3 protein is one row after TCRdb ran MiXCR on the multiplex PCR reads. Altogether approximately 330,000 distinct CDR3 sequences are present, 65% being singletons, with the ten largest covering 5% to 6.5%.

This receptor was taken from a man aged 40-55 years with primary liver carcinoma and hepatitis B virus infection. The gene calls are TRBV10-3 and TRBJ2-5; D not certain. Input material: peripheral blood. DNA for the CDR3: TGTGCCGTCAGTGATCTAGAGCTCGAGACCCAGTACTTC. Translated, it gives CAVSDLELETQYF.